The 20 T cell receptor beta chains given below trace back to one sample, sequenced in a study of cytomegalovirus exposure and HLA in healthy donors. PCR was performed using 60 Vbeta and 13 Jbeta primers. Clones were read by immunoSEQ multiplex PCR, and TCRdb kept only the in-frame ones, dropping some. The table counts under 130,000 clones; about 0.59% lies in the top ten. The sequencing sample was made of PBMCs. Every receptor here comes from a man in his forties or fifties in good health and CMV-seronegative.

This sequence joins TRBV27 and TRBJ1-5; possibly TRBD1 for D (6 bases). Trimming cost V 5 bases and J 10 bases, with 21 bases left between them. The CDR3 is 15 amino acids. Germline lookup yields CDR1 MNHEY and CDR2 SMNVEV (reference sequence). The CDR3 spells CASSPHRTEIRPQHF. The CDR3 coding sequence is TGTGCCAGCAGTCCCCACCGGACAGAGATTCGTCCCCAGCATTTT.

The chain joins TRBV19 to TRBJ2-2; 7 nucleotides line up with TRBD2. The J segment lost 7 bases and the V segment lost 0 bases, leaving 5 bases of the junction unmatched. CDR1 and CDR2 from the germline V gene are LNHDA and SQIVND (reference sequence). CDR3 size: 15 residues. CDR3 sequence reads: CASSIERGTGGELFF. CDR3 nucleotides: TGTGCCAGTAGTATAGAGCGGGGGACGGGCGGGGAGCTGTTTTTT.

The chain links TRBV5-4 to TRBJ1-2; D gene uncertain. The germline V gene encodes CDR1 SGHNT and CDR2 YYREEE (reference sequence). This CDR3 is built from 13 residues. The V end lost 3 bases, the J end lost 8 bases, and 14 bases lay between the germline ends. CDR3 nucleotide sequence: TGTGCCAGCAGCTACCGAGGAGATGGAGGCTACACCTTC. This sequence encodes CASSYRGDGGYTF.

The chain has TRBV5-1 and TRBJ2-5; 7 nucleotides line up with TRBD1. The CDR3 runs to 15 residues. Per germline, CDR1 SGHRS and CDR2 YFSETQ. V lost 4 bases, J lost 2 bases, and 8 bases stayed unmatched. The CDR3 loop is CASSVTGSQQETQYF. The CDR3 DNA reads TGCGCCAGCAGCGTGACAGGGAGCCAGCAAGAGACCCAGTACTTC.

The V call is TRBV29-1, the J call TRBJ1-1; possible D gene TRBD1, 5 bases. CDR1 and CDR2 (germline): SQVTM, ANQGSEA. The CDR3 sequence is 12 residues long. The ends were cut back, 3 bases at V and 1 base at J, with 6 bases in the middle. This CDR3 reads CSVDDRNTEAFF. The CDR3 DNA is TGCAGCGTTGACGACAGGAACACTGAAGCTTTCTTT.

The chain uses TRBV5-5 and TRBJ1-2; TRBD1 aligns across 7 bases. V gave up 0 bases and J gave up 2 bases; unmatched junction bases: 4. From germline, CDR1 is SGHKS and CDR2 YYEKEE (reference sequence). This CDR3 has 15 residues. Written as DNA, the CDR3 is TGTGCCAGCAGCTTGGGGGACAGCCTAAACTATGGCTACACCTTC. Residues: CASSLGDSLNYGYTF.

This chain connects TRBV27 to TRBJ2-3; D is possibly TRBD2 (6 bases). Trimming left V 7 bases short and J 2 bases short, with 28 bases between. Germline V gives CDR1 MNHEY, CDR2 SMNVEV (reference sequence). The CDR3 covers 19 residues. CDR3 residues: CASKEIGGRGPSNTDTQYF. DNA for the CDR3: TGTGCCAGCAAGGAAATAGGAGGGAGAGGACCGTCAAACACAGATACGCAGTATTTT.

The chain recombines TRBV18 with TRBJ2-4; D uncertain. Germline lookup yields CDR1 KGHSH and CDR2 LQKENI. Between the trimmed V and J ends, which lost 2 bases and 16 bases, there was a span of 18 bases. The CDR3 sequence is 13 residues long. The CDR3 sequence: CASSPSVRSPLYF. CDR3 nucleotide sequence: TGTGCCAGCTCACCAAGCGTTAGGAGTCCCCTCTACTTC. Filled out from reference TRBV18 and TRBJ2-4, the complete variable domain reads NAGVMQNPRHLVRRRGQEARLRCSPMKGHSHVYWYRQLPEEGLKFMVYLQKENIIDESGMPKERFSAEFPKEGPSILRIQQVVRGDSAAYFCASSPSVRSPLYFGAGTRLSVL.

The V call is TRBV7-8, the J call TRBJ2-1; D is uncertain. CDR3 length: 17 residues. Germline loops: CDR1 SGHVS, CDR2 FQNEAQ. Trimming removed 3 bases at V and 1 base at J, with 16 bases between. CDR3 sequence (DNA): TGTGCCAGCAGCTTTTTCCCCCAAGCTAAGTCCTACAATGAGCAGTTCTTC. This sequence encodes CASSFFPQAKSYNEQFF. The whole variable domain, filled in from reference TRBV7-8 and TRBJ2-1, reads GAGVSQSPRYKVAKRGQDVALRCDPISGHVSLFWYQQALGQGPEFLTYFQNEAQLDKSGLPSDRFFAERPEGSVSTLKIQRTQQEDSAVYLCASSFFPQAKSYNEQFFGPGTRLTVL.

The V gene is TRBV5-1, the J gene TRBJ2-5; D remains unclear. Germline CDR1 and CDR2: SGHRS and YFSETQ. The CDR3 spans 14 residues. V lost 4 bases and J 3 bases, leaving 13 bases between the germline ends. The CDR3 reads CASSIPGAEETQYF. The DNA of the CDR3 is TGCGCCAGCAGCATCCCTGGTGCGGAAGAGACCCAGTACTTC.

The DNA of the CDR3 is TGTGCCAGCAGCTTGGCTGCGCAGGGGGCAGGAGAGACCCAGTACTTC. This codes for CASSLAAQGAGETQYF. The gene calls are TRBV5-6 and TRBJ2-5; 8 bases line up with TRBD1. The CDR3 extends over 16 amino acids. Per germline, CDR1 SGHDT and CDR2 YYEEEE. Trimming took 0 bases from V and 4 from J; bases not matched to a gene: 8.

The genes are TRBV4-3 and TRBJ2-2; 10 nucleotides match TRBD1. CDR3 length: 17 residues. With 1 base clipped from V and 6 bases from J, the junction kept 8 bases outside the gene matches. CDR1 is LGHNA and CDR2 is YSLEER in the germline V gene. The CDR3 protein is CASSQGGQGRFPGELFF. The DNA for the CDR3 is TGCGCCAGCAGCCAAGGGGGACAGGGGCGATTCCCCGGGGAGCTGTTTTTT.

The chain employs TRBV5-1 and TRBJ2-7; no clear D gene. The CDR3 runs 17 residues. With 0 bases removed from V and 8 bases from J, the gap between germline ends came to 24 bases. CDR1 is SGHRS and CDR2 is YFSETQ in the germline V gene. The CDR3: CASSLDPVSTPLYKQYF. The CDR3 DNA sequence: TGCGCCAGCAGCTTGGATCCTGTTTCCACCCCCCTTTACAAGCAGTACTTC.

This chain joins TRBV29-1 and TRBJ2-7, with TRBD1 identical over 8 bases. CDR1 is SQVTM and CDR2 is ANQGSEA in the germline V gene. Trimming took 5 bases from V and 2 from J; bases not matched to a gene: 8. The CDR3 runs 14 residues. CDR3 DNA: TGCAGCGTTAAATCCGGGACAGGCCCCTACGAGCAGTACTTC. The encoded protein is CSVKSGTGPYEQYF.

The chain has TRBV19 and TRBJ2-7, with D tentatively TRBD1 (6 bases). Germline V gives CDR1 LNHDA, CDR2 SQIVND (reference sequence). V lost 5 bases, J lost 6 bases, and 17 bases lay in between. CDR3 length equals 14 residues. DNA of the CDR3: TGTGCCAGTAGTCCTGAACAGGGAAGTACCGAGCAGTACTTC. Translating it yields CASSPEQGSTEQYF.

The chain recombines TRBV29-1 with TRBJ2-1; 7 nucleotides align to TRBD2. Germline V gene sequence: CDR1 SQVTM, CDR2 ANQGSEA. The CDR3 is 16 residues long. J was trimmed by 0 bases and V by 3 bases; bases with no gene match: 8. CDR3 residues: CSVDGQRGSSYNEQFF. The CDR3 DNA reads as TGCAGCGTTGACGGGCAGCGGGGCAGCTCCTACAATGAGCAGTTCTTC.

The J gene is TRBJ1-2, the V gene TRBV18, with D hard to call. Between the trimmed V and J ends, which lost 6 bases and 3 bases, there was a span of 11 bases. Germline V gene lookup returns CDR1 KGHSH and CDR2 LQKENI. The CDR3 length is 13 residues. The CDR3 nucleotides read TGTGCCAGCTCCCCCGGGGTTGACTATGGCTACACCTTC. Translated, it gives CASSPGVDYGYTF. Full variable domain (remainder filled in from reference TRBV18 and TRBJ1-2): NAGVMQNPRHLVRRRGQEARLRCSPMKGHSHVYWYRQLPEEGLKFMVYLQKENIIDESGMPKERFSAEFPKEGPSILRIQQVVRGDSAAYFCASSPGVDYGYTFGSGTRLTVV.

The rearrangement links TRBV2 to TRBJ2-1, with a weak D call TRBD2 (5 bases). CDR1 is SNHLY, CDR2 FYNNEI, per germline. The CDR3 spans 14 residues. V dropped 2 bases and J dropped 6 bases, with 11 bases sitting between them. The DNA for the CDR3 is TGTGCCAGCAGTGAATTTAGGGAGATCAATGAGCAGTTCTTC. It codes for CASSEFREINEQFF. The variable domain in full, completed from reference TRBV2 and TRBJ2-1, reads EPEVTQTPSHQVTQMGQEVILRCVPISNHLYFYWYRQILGQKVEFLVSFYNNEISEKSEIFDDQFSVERPDGSNFTLKIRSTKLEDSAMYFCASSEFREINEQFFGPGTRLTVL.

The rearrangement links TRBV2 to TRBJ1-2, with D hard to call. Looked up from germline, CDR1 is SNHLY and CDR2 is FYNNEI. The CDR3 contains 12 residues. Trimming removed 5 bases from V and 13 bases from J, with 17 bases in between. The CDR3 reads CASSNQILRSTF. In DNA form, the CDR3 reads TGTGCCAGCAGTAACCAAATACTCAGGTCCACCTTC.

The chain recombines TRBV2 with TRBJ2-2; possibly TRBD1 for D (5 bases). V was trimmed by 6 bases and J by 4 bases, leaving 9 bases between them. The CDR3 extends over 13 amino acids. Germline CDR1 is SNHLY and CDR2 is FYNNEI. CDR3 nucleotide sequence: TGTGCCAGCAGAGGGGATGGCACCGGGGAGCTGTTTTTT. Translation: CASRGDGTGELFF.